The 20 T cell receptor beta chains reported below all come from one sample, sequenced in a study of human T cells and chemical hapten exposure. Time point reported: patch test 1, 2 weeks after DPC sensitization. Treatment given: therapeutic diphenylcyclopropenone sensitization with weekly scalp DPC. TCRdb re-called the RACE reads with MiXCR, one entry per CDR3 protein. The table has roughly 360,000 distinct CDR3 sequences, roughly 4.8% seen once. The sample here was whole blood, taken in connection with sensitization to the hapten diphenylcyclopropenone (DPC). The receptors derive from a woman in her fifties or sixties with alopecia areata. Some clones in this sample may be carry-over from other donors' samples.

CDR3 coding DNA: TGCAGTGCTTCCGGGACTAGCGGGGGGGGCCACAATGAGCAGTTCTTC. It yields the protein CSASGTSGGGHNEQFF. The rearrangement uses TRBV20-1 and TRBJ2-1; the match to TRBD2 covers 16 bases. Looked up from germline, CDR1 is DFQATT and CDR2 is SNEGSKA (reference sequence). Trimming at V came to 5 bases and at J to 5 bases, leaving 6 bases not matched to a gene. The CDR3 has 16 amino acids.

V usage is TRBV5-1 and J usage is TRBJ2-3, with D perhaps matching TRBD1 (5 bases). Deletions cut 3 bases from V and 2 bases from J, with 10 bases between. The CDR3 covers 14 residues. CDR1 is SGHRS and CDR2 is YFSETQ in the germline V gene. CDR3 sequence (DNA): TGCGCCAGCAGCTCTCAGGGTCCCACAGATACGCAGTATTTT. This gives the protein CASSSQGPTDTQYF.

Comment on this clonotype: A much larger clone is a single base away; this may be a read error. The rearrangement joins TRBV20-1 to TRBJ2-1, with 10 nucleotides matching TRBD2. This CDR3 comprises 17 residues. V was pared by 1 base and J by 3 bases, with 9 bases of the junction left unmatched. CDR1 is DFQATT and CDR2 is SNEGSKA in the germline V gene (reference sequence). CDR3 protein: CSARGRGSGGFYNEQFF. DNA of the CDR3: TGCAGTGCTAGAGGCCGAGGTAGCGGGGGGTTCTACAATGAGCAGTTCTTC.

This clonotype was found many times. This chain links TRBV11-2 with TRBJ1-1; 9 nucleotides match TRBD1. Trimming removed 3 bases from V and 4 bases from J; junction bases left unmatched: 3. This CDR3 has 14 amino acids. From germline, CDR1 is SGHAT and CDR2 FQNNGV. Written as DNA, the CDR3 is TGTGCCAGCAGCTTCCAGACAGGGGGCACTGAAGCTTTCTTT. Protein: CASSFQTGGTEAFF.

This clonotype was detected ten times or more. The CDR3 protein is CSVEDYSERGYTF. In nucleotides, the CDR3 is TGCAGCGTTGAAGATTATAGTGAGCGCGGCTACACCTTC. The V gene is TRBV29-1, the J gene TRBJ1-2; D gene unclear. V was clipped by 0 bases and J by 8 bases, with 13 bases between them. The length of the CDR3 is 13 residues. Per germline, CDR1 SQVTM and CDR2 ANQGSEA.

The sample holds a few counts of this clonotype. The rearrangement joins TRBV5-1 to TRBJ2-4; D unclear. Germline V gives CDR1 SGHRS, CDR2 YFSETQ. The germline V and J ends were trimmed by 4 bases and 3 bases, with 14 bases remaining between them. The CDR3 consists of 15 residues. CDR3 sequence reads: CASSASPRNKNIQYF. Here the CDR3 DNA reads TGCGCCAGCAGCGCCTCCCCCAGAAACAAAAACATTCAGTACTTC.

The chain has TRBV27 and TRBJ2-5, with D perhaps matching TRBD1 or TRBD2 (6 bases each). The CDR3 is 14 amino acids. Germline V gene data show CDR1 as MNHEY and CDR2 as SMNVEV (reference sequence). Trimming left V 5 bases short and J 5 bases short, with 15 bases between. The CDR3 spells CASSRSGARETQYF. Written as DNA, the CDR3 is TGTGCCAGCAGTCGATCGGGGGCCAGGGAGACCCAGTACTTC.

This clonotype came up many times. The V and J genes are TRBV5-1 and TRBJ1-4; 7 bases map to TRBD1. Germline V gives CDR1 SGHRS, CDR2 YFSETQ. The CDR3 totals 15 residues. V lost 2 bases and J lost 5; bases outside the gene matches: 6. The CDR3 region is CASSLTGTANEKLFF. CDR3 nucleotide sequence: TGCGCCAGCAGCTTAACCGGGACAGCCAATGAAAAACTGTTTTTT.

This clonotype was seen repeatedly, ten times or more. The V call is TRBV7-4, the J call TRBJ2-3, with TRBD2 as a possible D gene (5 bases). Germline V gene data show CDR1 as SGHVT and CDR2 as SQSDAQ. The V end lost 5 bases, the J end lost 1 base, and 13 bases lay between the germline ends. There are 15 residues in the CDR3. This chain's CDR3 is CASSLEVRGTDTQYF. The CDR3, as DNA: TGTGCCAGCAGCCTGGAGGTGCGGGGCACAGATACGCAGTATTTT. Combining the CDR3 with reference TRBV7-4 and TRBJ2-3 gives the whole variable domain GAGVSQSPRYKVAKRGRDVALRCDSISGHVTLYWYRQTLGQGSEVLTYSQSDAQRDKSGRPSGRFSAERPERSVSTLKIQRTEQGDSAVYLCASSLEVRGTDTQYFGPGTRLTVL.

This clonotype was detected many times. The chain uses TRBV28 and TRBJ2-1, with 10 bases identical to TRBD2. The CDR3 has 15 amino acids. J lost 4 bases, V lost 6 bases, and 6 bases had no gene match. Per the germline V gene, CDR1 is MDHEN and CDR2 is SYDVKM. This CDR3 reads CASRASGGSYNEQFF. CDR3 in DNA: TGTGCCAGCAGAGCTAGCGGGGGCTCGTACAATGAGCAGTTCTTC.

This clonotype has at least ten counts. The chain has TRBV6-2 or TRBV6-3 and TRBJ2-7; TRBD2 is a possible D gene (6 bases). Germline assignment: CDR1 MNHEY and CDR2 SVGEGT. V lost 6 bases, J lost 4 bases, and 13 bases lay in between. This CDR3 is built from 13 residues. For the CDR3, the DNA is TGTGCCAGCAGCCCGGGACTTGTATACGAGCAGTACTTC. It is translated as CASSPGLVYEQYF.

This rearrangement joins TRBV28 to TRBJ1-1; 7 nucleotides agree with TRBD1. J gave up 8 bases and V 4 bases, and 10 bases lay outside the gene matches. Germline loops: CDR1 MDHEN, CDR2 SYDVKM. This CDR3 comprises 14 residues. DNA for the CDR3: TGTGCCAGCAGTTCCCAGGGGGGAGGTAGAGAAGCTTTCTTT. Its protein product is CASSSQGGGREAFF.

A few counts support this clonotype. V gene TRBV6-5 combines with J gene TRBJ2-3; D unclear. V lost 2 bases to trimming and J lost 0 bases, with 6 bases between them. CDR1 is MNHEY, CDR2 SVGAGI, per germline. The length of the CDR3 is 14 residues. Written as DNA, the CDR3 is TGTGCCAGCAGTTACATTGGCAGCACAGATACGCAGTATTTT. It yields the protein CASSYIGSTDTQYF.

This clonotype was seen more than once but under ten times. The rearrangement links TRBV6-2 or TRBV6-3 to TRBJ1-1, with a possible D match to TRBD1 (6 bases). There are 18 residues in the CDR3. Deletions cut 0 bases from V and 1 base from J, with 18 bases between. Germline V gene data show CDR1 as MNHEY and CDR2 as SVGEGT. CDR3 amino acids: CASSYSIRDRKGNTEAFF. CDR3 sequence (DNA): TGTGCCAGCAGTTACTCGATACGCGACAGGAAGGGGAACACTGAAGCTTTCTTT.

Only a few counts were recorded for this clonotype. The gene calls are TRBV7-2 and TRBJ2-7; D is ambiguous. CDR3 length: 12 amino acids. Germline CDR1 reads SGHTA; CDR2 reads FQGNSA. Trimming cost V 5 bases and J 2 bases, with 7 bases left between them. The CDR3 is CASSPNTYEQYF. In DNA, the CDR3 is TGTGCCAGCAGCCCCAACACCTACGAGCAGTACTTC.

This clonotype was recorded a few times. The V call is TRBV6-2 or TRBV6-3, the J call TRBJ2-3; D is ambiguous. V shed 7 bases and J shed 4 bases, with 18 bases lying between them. CDR1 is MNHEY, CDR2 SVGEGT, per germline. The CDR3 has 15 residues. CDR3 amino acids: CASNHRSLEPDTQYF. In DNA form, the CDR3 reads TGTGCCAGCAACCACCGAAGTCTTGAGCCAGATACGCAGTATTTT.

Ten or more counts support this clonotype. The rearrangement uses TRBV10-3 and TRBJ1-1; no definite D call. CDR1 is ENHRY, CDR2 SYGVKD, per germline. The CDR3 loop spans 14 amino acids. The V end was cut by 0 bases, the J end by 3 bases, with 8 bases between. The CDR3 coding sequence is TGTGCCATCAGTGAGTCGCGGGTCGACACTGAAGCTTTCTTT. Translated, it gives CAISESRVDTEAFF.

This clonotype appeared many times. The chain carries TRBV12-5 and TRBJ2-3, with D uncertain. V lost 3 bases to trimming and J lost 6 bases, with 7 bases between them. CDR1 and CDR2 (germline): LGHNT, FRNRAP. The CDR3 has 12 amino acids. For the CDR3, the DNA is TGTGCTAGTGGTTTCCTCGGCGATACGCAGTATTTT. Translation: CASGFLGDTQYF. The full variable domain, completed using reference TRBV12-5 and TRBJ2-3, is DARVTQTPRHKVTEMGQEVTMRCQPILGHNTVFWYRQTMMQGLELLAYFRNRAPLDDSGMPKDRFSAEMPDATLATLKIQPSEPRDSAVYFCASGFLGDTQYFGPGTRLTVL.

This clonotype was detected many times. The gene calls are TRBV5-1 and TRBJ2-6, with TRBD1 identical over 12 bases. Germline values: CDR1 SGHRS, CDR2 YFSETQ. The J segment lost 4 bases and the V segment lost 5 bases, leaving 10 bases of the junction unmatched. CDR3 length equals 18 residues. CDR3 amino acids: CASRHTPGQGAGANVLTF. In DNA, the CDR3 is TGCGCCAGCAGACACACTCCGGGACAGGGGGCCGGGGCCAACGTCCTGACTTTC.

V gene TRBV4-3 combines with J gene TRBJ1-4; no firm D call. Germline V CDR1 and CDR2: LGHNA, YSLEER. The V end was cut by 1 base, the J end by 0 bases, with 12 bases between. The CDR3 length is 17 residues. The DNA for the CDR3 is TGCGCCAGCAGCCAAGCCGGTGGTCGGGCAACTAATGAAAAACTGTTTTTT. Its translation is CASSQAGGRATNEKLFF.